This T cell receptor beta chain was identified in a study of blood T cell repertoires in COVID-19. The overall study: The United States, Italy and Spain provided the acute and convalescent COVID-19 samples. T cells, B-cell-depleted T cells, or PBMCs supplied cDNA or gDNA.

CDR3 size: 14 residues. The germline V and J ends were trimmed by 4 bases and 5 bases, with 14 bases remaining between them. CDR1 and CDR2 from the germline V gene are LGHDT and YNNKEL (reference sequence). Authors' processing steps: Amplification of reference gene primers provided the estimated nucleated cell counts. Profiled with immunoSEQ multiplex PCR; TCRdb holds only in-frame clones, not every one. Clone size and the V and J calls come from that table; the DNA yielded D and trimming. Among over 35,000 clones listed, 91% were seen once. The chain is built from TRBV3-1 (or the pseudogene TRBV3-2) and TRBJ1-2; no firm D call. The receptor comes from a young woman in a cohort sampled during active COVID-19. Sample: peripheral blood. CDR3 nucleotides: TGTGCCAGCAGCCGAGCAGGCTCAGCTTATGGCTACACCTTC. Protein product: CASSRAGSAYGYTF.